Following are 17 T cell receptor beta chains from one sample sequenced in a study of T-cell memory formation after mild COVID-19. TCRdb processed the 5' RACE reads anew with MiXCR; each CDR3 protein has one entry. This repertoire shows about 140,000 distinct CDR3 sequences, over 6% found once; its top ten account for approximately 2.1%. The sequenced sample consisted of PBMCs or a T cell subset sorted from them (not recorded which). The receptors were sampled from an adult woman who had mild COVID-19 (a few samples of this study predate the infection). Cell type and time point are not known.

This clonotype was seen a few times. V and J are TRBV18 and TRBJ2-7, with TRBD1 identical over 8 bases. V was pared by 3 bases and J by 4 bases, with 5 bases of the junction left unmatched. Germline lookup yields CDR1 KGHSH and CDR2 LQKENI. The CDR3 length is 14 residues. The CDR3 DNA sequence: TGTGCCAGCTCACCGCAGGGGGCGGCGTACGAGCAGTACTTC. Amino acid sequence: CASSPQGAAYEQYF.

This clonotype was counted ten times or more. V is TRBV20-1 and J is TRBJ1-1, with D uncertain. Germline V lookup: CDR1 DFQATT, CDR2 SNEGSKA (reference sequence). The CDR3 is 16 amino acids. V lost 1 base to trimming and J lost 1 base, with 16 bases between them. CDR3 sequence reads: CSARGWDGRGNTEAFF. The CDR3, as DNA: TGCAGTGCTAGAGGTTGGGATGGACGGGGGAACACTGAAGCTTTCTTT.

There are a few counts of this clonotype. The chain employs TRBV5-1 and TRBJ2-3; no definite D call. Per the germline V gene, CDR1 is SGHRS and CDR2 is YFSETQ. The germline V and J ends were trimmed by 5 bases and 3 bases, with 7 bases remaining between them. CDR3 size: 12 residues. For the CDR3, the DNA is TGCGCCAGCAGAAAACTAACAGATACGCAGTATTTT. It specifies CASRKLTDTQYF.

V is TRBV6-1 and J is TRBJ1-1; the D gene is possibly TRBD1 (5 bases). The V end was cut by 7 bases, the J end by 3 bases, with 9 bases between. CDR3 length: 12 residues. CDR1 MNHNS and CDR2 SASEGT come from the germline V gene. Here the CDR3 reads CASTREYTEAFF. The CDR3 DNA follows: TGTGCCAGCACCAGGGAATACACTGAAGCTTTCTTT.

A few counts support this clonotype. This sequence joins TRBV27 and TRBJ2-7; possible D gene TRBD1, 6 bases. The V gene's germline CDR1 is MNHEY and CDR2 SMNVEV (reference sequence). With 5 bases removed from V and 2 bases from J, the gap between germline ends came to 10 bases. The CDR3 loop spans 13 amino acids. Here the CDR3 DNA reads TGTGCCAGCAGTGAACAGGGTACCTACGAGCAGTACTTC. This sequence encodes CASSEQGTYEQYF.

The chain combines TRBV7-9 with TRBJ2-7, with 8 bases matching TRBD2. Germline V lookup: CDR1 SEHNR, CDR2 FQNEAQ (reference sequence). With 6 bases clipped from V and 5 bases from J, the junction kept 9 bases outside the gene matches. The CDR3 sequence is 14 residues long. The CDR3 reads CASRPSGSVDEQYF. The CDR3 nucleotides read TGTGCCAGCAGACCGAGCGGGAGTGTTGACGAGCAGTACTTC.

This clonotype was seen a few times. V usage is TRBV5-1 and J usage is TRBJ2-3, with TRBD1 matching over 7 bases. Per germline, CDR1 SGHRS and CDR2 YFSETQ. The CDR3 is made up of 15 amino acids. V lost 0 bases, J lost 2 bases, and 3 bases stayed unmatched. DNA of the CDR3: TGCGCCAGCAGCTTGGGGGACAGAGACACAGATACGCAGTATTTT. This translates into CASSLGDRDTDTQYF.

The rearrangement joins TRBV20-1 to TRBJ2-7; 9 nucleotides align to TRBD2. CDR1 is DFQATT and CDR2 is SNEGSKA in the germline V gene (reference sequence). The CDR3 spans 14 residues. V shed 3 bases, J shed 5 bases, and the junction held 8 bases outside the gene matches. CDR3 nucleotides: TGCAGTGCTAGGGGTCCGGGACTAGCCGACGAGCAGTACTTC. Translation: CSARGPGLADEQYF.

This clonotype has a count of ten or more. The chain employs TRBV2 and TRBJ2-7; the D gene is possibly TRBD1 (6 bases). The CDR3 runs 14 residues. The germline V and J ends were trimmed by 7 bases and 5 bases, with 18 bases remaining between them. Germline assignment: CDR1 SNHLY and CDR2 FYNNEI. The CDR3 is CASTKGDNPDEQYF. The CDR3 DNA sequence: TGTGCCAGCACCAAAGGGGACAATCCGGACGAGCAGTACTTC. The whole variable domain, filled in from reference TRBV2 and TRBJ2-7, reads EPEVTQTPSHQVTQMGQEVILRCVPISNHLYFYWYRQILGQKVEFLVSFYNNEISEKSEIFDDQFSVERPDGSNFTLKIRSTKLEDSAMYFCASTKGDNPDEQYFGPGTRLTVT.

The table lists this clonotype with a few counts. J is TRBJ2-5 and V is TRBV2; TRBD1 matches 7 bases. Germline CDR1 is SNHLY and CDR2 is FYNNEI. V dropped 2 bases and J dropped 5; count of bases not matched to a gene: 8. The CDR3 sequence is 15 residues long. The CDR3 DNA reads as TGTGCCAGCAGTGAACGGGACAGCTATGGGGAGACCCAGTACTTC. It codes for CASSERDSYGETQYF.

V gene TRBV3-1 combines with J gene TRBJ2-3; 11 bases align to TRBD2. Germline loops: CDR1 LGHDT, CDR2 YNNKEL (reference sequence). J lost 2 bases, V lost 4 bases, and 8 bases had no gene match. This CDR3 contains 17 residues. CDR3 sequence reads: CASSRRLAGNYTDTQYF. The CDR3 DNA reads TGTGCCAGCAGCCGGAGACTAGCGGGGAATTACACAGATACGCAGTATTTT.

In this sample, this clonotype turned up many times. The chain carries TRBV3-1 and TRBJ1-6, with D uncertain. CDR3 size: 14 residues. V gave up 4 bases and J gave up 7 bases, with 11 bases separating them. Germline CDR1 is LGHDT and CDR2 is YNNKEL (reference sequence). CDR3 region: CASSLNEANSPLHF. CDR3 coding DNA: TGTGCCAGCAGCCTGAATGAGGCAAATTCACCCCTCCACTTT.

The chain has TRBV24-1 and TRBJ2-1; 7 bases line up with TRBD2. The CDR3 contains 16 residues. Germline CDR1 KGHDR, CDR2 SFDVKD. The trim removed 4 bases at V and 0 bases at J, leaving 5 bases unmatched. CDR3 in DNA: TGTGCCACCAGTGACACGCGGGGGAGCTCCTACAATGAGCAGTTCTTC. This gives the protein CATSDTRGSSYNEQFF.

This clonotype was observed a handful of times. This chain connects TRBV18 to TRBJ1-1; 9 bases map to TRBD1. The V gene end was trimmed by 4 bases and the J gene end by 8 bases; junction bases not matched to a gene: 23. The CDR3 is 19 residues long. Germline V gives CDR1 KGHSH, CDR2 LQKENI. In DNA form, the CDR3 reads TGTGCCAGCTCACAAACAAGAACGCGACAGGGGGGACTGCAAGCAGAAGCTTTCTTT. Translated: CASSQTRTRQGGLQAEAFF.

This clonotype has more than one count but fewer than ten. The gene calls are TRBV2 and TRBJ2-3, with D possibly being TRBD1 (6 bases). Germline V lookup: CDR1 SNHLY, CDR2 FYNNEI. CDR3 size: 11 residues. Trimming left V 8 bases short and J 4 bases short, with 7 bases between. CDR3 nucleotides: TGTGCCAGCCAGGGGCCAGATACGCAGTATTTT. This sequence encodes CASQGPDTQYF.

The sample holds many counts of this clonotype. The V gene is TRBV18, the J gene TRBJ2-4; a weak D match, TRBD1 (6 bases). V gave up 3 bases and J gave up 0 bases, with 15 bases separating them. Germline V gene sequence: CDR1 KGHSH, CDR2 LQKENI. This CDR3 is 17 amino acids long. The CDR3 reads CASSPQDRPLAKNIQYF. The DNA for the CDR3 is TGTGCCAGCTCACCCCAGGACAGACCATTAGCCAAAAACATTCAGTACTTC.

This clonotype appeared many times. The rearrangement links TRBV15 to TRBJ1-4; no definite D call. Trimming pared 1 base from V and 0 bases from J, leaving 3 bases between. Germline CDR1 LNHNV, CDR2 YYDKDF (reference sequence). This CDR3 has 14 amino acids. DNA for the CDR3: TGTGCCACCAGCAGAGCTGCAACTAATGAAAAACTGTTTTTT. It specifies CATSRAATNEKLFF.